This T cell receptor (beta chain) was identified during a study of response to subunit inactivated influenza vaccine. General observations from the study: Each seasonal flu vaccination may recruit only limited new T cells, authors suggested.

Notes on this clonotype: Its antigen is not identified.

Germline CDR1 is DFQATT and CDR2 is SNEGSKA (reference sequence). CDR3 length: 16 amino acids. Trimming removed 1 base from V and 3 bases from J; junction bases left unmatched: 10. TCRdb called the RT-PCR reads again in MiXCR, with one record for every CDR3 protein. Among fewer than 350,000 distinct CDR3 sequences listed, about a fifth were seen once. This sequence originates from a man between 45 and 75 years old who received an inactivated influenza vaccine. The chain joins TRBV20-1 to TRBJ2-5; 8 bases are a match to TRBD2. This specimen consisted of PBMCs from blood, obtained about 20 months after vaccination. The DNA of the CDR3 is TGCAGTGCTAGAGGCGGCGGGGGGCGAACAAAAGAGACCCAGTACTTC. It specifies CSARGGGGRTKETQYF.